Following are 14 T cell receptor beta chains from one sample sequenced in a study of cytomegalovirus exposure and HLA in healthy donors. 13 Jbeta primers and 60 Vbeta primers were used for the PCR. Sequenced by immunoSEQ multiplex PCR; TCRdb stores in-frame clones only, minus some. The sample records 150,000 to 200,000 clones, roughly 80% being singletons. Sequenced sample: PBMCs. These receptors came from a woman under 30 in good health and CMV-seronegative.

The chain combines TRBV5-1 with TRBJ2-1, with 8 nucleotides matching TRBD2. V shed 4 bases, J shed 8 bases, and the junction held 11 bases outside the gene matches. The CDR3 length is 15 residues. Germline CDR1 reads SGHRS; CDR2 reads YFSETQ. The CDR3 nucleotides read TGCGCCAGCAGCAGATACTCCGGGACTAGGGATGAGCAGTTCTTC. Translation: CASSRYSGTRDEQFF.

This clone showed up just a few times. The gene calls are TRBV5-5 and TRBJ2-1; D gene ambiguous. The germline V gene has CDR1 SGHKS and CDR2 YYEKEE (reference sequence). V shed 0 bases and J shed 8 bases, with 3 bases lying between them. The length of the CDR3 is 11 residues. The CDR3 DNA follows: TGTGCCAGCAGCTTGGCCGATGAGCAGTTCTTC. This sequence encodes CASSLADEQFF.

The chain joins TRBV9 to TRBJ2-7, with 14 bases aligning to TRBD2. The CDR3 has 17 amino acids. Germline loops: CDR1 SGDLS, CDR2 YYNGEE. V lost 0 bases, J lost 7 bases, and 9 bases stayed unmatched. The CDR3 bases are TGTGCCAGCAGCGTAGACGGGACTAGCGGGGGCCGGGGGGAGCAGTACTTC. This gives the protein CASSVDGTSGGRGEQYF.

The CDR3 reads CASSIAQGYMDGYTF. The CDR3 nucleotides read TGTGCCAGTAGTATAGCACAGGGTTACATGGATGGCTACACCTTC. This chain links TRBV19 with TRBJ1-2; D might be TRBD1 (6 bases). Trimming cost V 1 base and J 6 bases, with 15 bases left between them. The germline V gene has CDR1 LNHDA and CDR2 SQIVND (reference sequence). There are 15 residues in the CDR3.

V usage is TRBV7-8 and J usage is TRBJ2-2, with D unclear. V lost 0 bases and J 7 bases, leaving 9 bases between the germline ends. The germline V gene encodes CDR1 SGHVS and CDR2 FQNEAQ. This CDR3 is built from 14 residues. CDR3 in amino acids: CASSLAARLGELFF. CDR3 sequence (DNA): TGTGCCAGCAGCTTAGCGGCGAGACTCGGGGAGCTGTTTTTT.

This clone was seen once. Other nucleotide sequences from this sample produce the same CDR3. This sequence joins TRBV6-6 and TRBJ2-7; 7 bases align to TRBD1. The V gene end was trimmed by 4 bases and the J gene end by 4 bases; junction bases not matched to a gene: 1. Germline V lookup: CDR1 MNHNY, CDR2 SVGAGI (reference sequence). The CDR3 totals 12 residues. The CDR3 spells CASSLQGYEQYF. The CDR3 DNA is TGTGCCAGCAGTTTACAGGGGTACGAGCAGTACTTC.

This rearrangement joins TRBV9 to TRBJ2-5; 11 bases line up with TRBD1. The DNA end is a closer match to TRBJ2-7, so the J assignment may be wrong. CDR1 and CDR2 (germline): SGDLS, YYNGEE. The CDR3 contains 14 residues. Written as DNA, the CDR3 is TGTGCCAGCAGCGTGGGACAGGGGGCCTACGAGCAGTACTTC. This sequence encodes CASSVGQGAYEQYF.

A single count supports this clone. One junction end does not reproduce the germline sequence, and a read error may be involved. CDR3 coding DNA: TGTGCCAGTAGTATGGGACAGACTGAGGCTTTCTTT. The encoded protein is CASSMGQTEAFF. The V call is TRBV19, the J call TRBJ1-1; 7 nucleotides align to TRBD1. Germline V lookup: CDR1 LNHDA, CDR2 SQIVND (reference sequence). The CDR3 runs to 12 residues.

CDR3 bases: TGCGCCAGCAGCCGGACAGGGATCGGGGAAAAACTGTTTTTT. Translated, it gives CASSRTGIGEKLFF. J is TRBJ1-4 and V is TRBV5-1; 8 bases map to TRBD1. The CDR3 totals 14 residues. Per the germline V gene, CDR1 is SGHRS and CDR2 is YFSETQ. Unmatched junction bases numbered 7, after V lost 4 bases and J lost 8 bases.

This chain links TRBV2 with TRBJ2-1, with D possibly being TRBD1 (5 bases). Germline V lookup: CDR1 SNHLY, CDR2 FYNNEI. V lost 7 bases, J lost 6 bases, and 7 bases lay in between. There are 11 residues in the CDR3. The chain's CDR3 is CASKGANEQFF. The CDR3, as DNA: TGTGCCAGCAAAGGGGCCAATGAGCAGTTCTTC. Full variable domain (missing parts from reference TRBV2 and TRBJ2-1): EPEVTQTPSHQVTQMGQEVILRCVPISNHLYFYWYRQILGQKVEFLVSFYNNEISEKSEIFDDQFSVERPDGSNFTLKIRSTKLEDSAMYFCASKGANEQFFGPGTRLTVL.

This chain links TRBV29-1 with TRBJ1-1; tentative D call: TRBD1 (5 bases). The CDR3 totals 14 residues. Germline V gene data show CDR1 as SQVTM and CDR2 as ANQGSEA. The V end lost 5 bases, the J end lost 0 bases, and 13 bases lay between the germline ends. CDR3 nucleotide sequence: TGCAGCGTTAGGGGTCTAGGCCTGAACACTGAAGCTTTCTTT. It yields the protein CSVRGLGLNTEAFF.

V gene TRBV9 combines with J gene TRBJ1-2, with D perhaps matching TRBD1 (5 bases). V was pared by 4 bases and J by 3 bases, with 10 bases between. The V gene's germline CDR1 is SGDLS and CDR2 YYNGEE. CDR3 length equals 13 residues. As DNA, the CDR3 is TGTGCCAGCAGCTTGACAGATGACTATGGCTACACCTTC. Translating it yields CASSLTDDYGYTF. Using reference TRBV9 and TRBJ1-2 for the parts outside the CDR3, the full variable domain is DSGVTQTPKHLITATGQRVTLRCSPRSGDLSVYWYQQSLDQGLQFLIQYYNGEERAKGNILERFSAQQFPDLHSELNLSSLELGDSALYFCASSLTDDYGYTFGSGTRLTVV.

This chain uses TRBV9 with TRBJ2-7; D perhaps matches TRBD2 (6 bases). Trimming took off 6 bases at V and 0 bases at J, with 16 bases between the two ends. CDR1 is SGDLS, CDR2 YYNGEE, per germline. The CDR3 has 15 residues. In DNA form, the CDR3 reads TGTGCCAGCACCCGAGGGGCTAGCGCCTCCTACGAGCAGTACTTC. The encoded protein is CASTRGASASYEQYF.

This CDR3 reads CASSHLSGRYYEQYF. CDR3 DNA: TGCGCCAGCAGCCACCTTAGCGGGAGGTACTACGAGCAGTACTTC. The V and J genes are TRBV4-1 and TRBJ2-7, with 10 bases identical to TRBD2. V lost 3 bases, J lost 3 bases, and 5 bases stayed unmatched. CDR3 length: 15 amino acids. The V gene's germline CDR1 is MGHRA and CDR2 YSYEKL.